This is a list of T cell receptor beta chains from one sample in a study. TCRdb passed the RT-PCR reads through MiXCR, listing each CDR3 protein once. This repertoire shows more than 550,000 distinct CDR3 sequences, approximately 14% found once; its top ten account for about 3.6%. Sequencing input: memory CD4+ T cells from blood. Source of these receptors: a female donor in good health, serving as a healthy control. Each CDR3 is given with its conserved first and last residue. D genes are given only for firm matches. Clone size is stated in some rows and not others, as once, few, many or a class when expanded.

NA	TRBJ1-5	NA	13	TRBV20-1	TGCAGTGCGGGTGTTTCAGGGAATCAGCCCCAGCATTTT	CSAGVSGNQPQHF
NA	TRBJ1-1	NA	16	TRBV7-9	TGTGCCAGCAGCTTAGTACATCGGGGGGCGAACACTGAAGCTTTCTTT	CASSLVHRGANTEAFF
NA	TRBJ2-3	NA	16	TRBV7-9	TGTGCCAGCAGCCTAACTCAGGGCAGAGCGACAGATACGCAGTATTTT	CASSLTQGRATDTQYF
NA	TRBJ2-1	few	17	TRBV4-3	TGCGCCAGCAGCCAACAAGGGACGGGCGGGACCTACAATGAGCAGTTCTTC	CASSQQGTGGTYNEQFF
NA	TRBJ2-1	NA	19	TRBV5-1	NA	CASSFYICSASPGGNEQFF
NA	TRBJ2-1	few	16	TRBV7-2	TGTGCCAGCAGCTTACCCTCGGGTAGGGCTAACAATGAGCAGTTCTTC	CASSLPSGRANNEQFF
TRBD2	TRBJ2-7	many	15	TRBV7-2	TGTGCCAGCAGCTTAGTTACTAGCGGGAGCTACGAGCAGTACTTC	CASSLVTSGSYEQYF
TRBD1	TRBJ2-5	many	14	TRBV15	TGTGCCACCAGCAGATCGTCACAGGGGCAGACCCAGTACTTC	CATSRSSQGQTQYF
NA	TRBJ1-4	NA	17	TRBV20-1	TGCAGTGCTAGAGATCCCTCCAGGGACGCAACTAATGAAAAACTGTTTTTT	CSARDPSRDATNEKLFF
NA	TRBJ1-4	many	15	TRBV12-3/TRBV12-4	TGTGCCAGCAGTTCTCAAGGGGGAACTAATGAAAAACTGTTTTTT	CASSSQGGTNEKLFF
TRBD1	TRBJ2-7	many	13	TRBV12-3/TRBV12-4	TGTGCCAGCAGCCAAATTCAGGGGGACGAGCAGTACTTC	CASSQIQGDEQYF
NA	TRBJ1-2	few	16	TRBV7-2	TGTGCCAGCAGCTTAGCGCTAAGCGGCCCCGGCTATGGCTACACCTTC	CASSLALSGPGYGYTF
TRBD1	TRBJ2-1	many	15	TRBV12-3/TRBV12-4	TGTGCCAGCAGTTCCCGGGACAGGGCGTACAATGAGCAGTTCTTC	CASSSRDRAYNEQFF
TRBD1	TRBJ1-1	few	14	TRBV19	TGTGCCAGTAGTTCACAGGGGAGGAGCACTGAAGCTTTCTTT	CASSSQGRSTEAFF
NA	TRBJ1-4	NA	14	TRBV5-1	TGCGCCAGCAGCTTGGGGGGCGGGAATGAAAAACTGTTTTTT	CASSLGGGNEKLFF
TRBD1	TRBJ2-3	few	13	TRBV5-4	TGTGCCAGTCGCACAGGGGAGACAGATACGCAGTATTTT	CASRTGETDTQYF
NA	TRBJ2-3	NA	14	TRBV7-9	TGTGCCAGCAGCTTCACGGGGCAGGGAGATACGCAGTATTTT	CASSFTGQGDTQYF
TRBD2	TRBJ2-1	NA	18	TRBV7-9	TGTGCCAGCAGCTTAGCGCGAGAGACTAGCGGGACCTACAATGAGCAGTTCTTC	CASSLARETSGTYNEQFF
TRBD1	TRBJ2-7	few	14	TRBV18	TGTGCCAGCTCACCGGGGACAGGGACCGGGGAGCAGTACTTC	CASSPGTGTGEQYF
NA	TRBJ1-2	many	14	TRBV4-3	TGCGCCAGCAGCCGGTTGTCAGATGGCTATGGCTACACCTTC	CASSRLSDGYGYTF
TRBD2	TRBJ2-1	NA	15	TRBV20-1	TGCGGTGCTAGTCTCAGCGGGAGATTATACAATGAGCAGTTCTTC	CGASLSGRLYNEQFF
TRBD2	TRBJ2-1	NA	16	TRBV4-2	TGTGCCAGCAGGACTACCGGGACTAGCGGGAGAGATGAGCAGTTCTTC	CASRTTGTSGRDEQFF
NA	TRBJ1-1	many	13	TRBV6-2/TRBV6-3	TGTGCCAGCAGGTACACACTGAACACTGAAGCTTTCTTT	CASRYTLNTEAFF
TRBD2	TRBJ2-7	many	15	TRBV6-1	TGTGCCAGCATTTTCGGGGGGGGGGCCTCCTACGAGCAGTACTTC	CASIFGGGASYEQYF
NA	TRBJ2-3	NA	12	TRBV28	TGTGCCAGCAGTTTTGTGTTGGATACGCAGTATTTT	CASSFVLDTQYF
NA	TRBJ1-5	NA	13	TRBV30	TGTGCCTGGAGTGTCGACAGGATTCAGCCCCAGCATTTT	CAWSVDRIQPQHF
NA	TRBJ1-4	few	15	TRBV28	TGTGCCAGCAGTTTACCGACAGTTGGACGAGAAAAACTGTTTTTT	CASSLPTVGREKLFF
TRBD2	TRBJ2-7	few	14	TRBV7-6	TGTGCCAGCAGCCCACCGGGGGGGTTCTACGAGCAGTACTTC	CASSPPGGFYEQYF
NA	TRBJ2-5	few	15	TRBV7-2	TGTGCCAGCAGCTTAGACCCTGACAGTTCAACACCTATGTACTTC	CASSLDPDSSTPMYF
NA	TRBJ2-3	NA	14	TRBV12-3/TRBV12-4	TGTGCCAGCAGTTTGCTTCCCCCCCCAGATACGCAGTATTTT	CASSLLPPPDTQYF
TRBD1	TRBJ2-5	NA	17	TRBV4-1	TGCGCCAGCAGCCAAGCCTTACAAGGGACAGGTCAAGAGACCCAGTACTTC	CASSQALQGTGQETQYF
TRBD2	TRBJ2-3	many	17	TRBV20-1	TGCAGTGCTAGCGGGAGGGCCAATCACGTCAGCACAGATACGCAGTATTTT	CSASGRANHVSTDTQYF
TRBD1	TRBJ2-1	many	15	TRBV5-1	TGCGCCAGCAGCCTGACTGGACAGGGCCTCAATGAGCAGTTCTTC	CASSLTGQGLNEQFF
NA	TRBJ2-7	NA	13	TRBV27	TGTGCCAGCAGTTTCAGCAGGGCCTACGAGCAGTACTTC	CASSFSRAYEQYF
NA	TRBJ1-2	many	13	TRBV5-1	TGTGCCAGCAGTCCCGACAGACCCTATGGCTACACCTTC	CASSPDRPYGYTF
NA	TRBJ1-4	few	13	TRBV20-1	TGCAGTGCTAGGTACAGGGCTAATGAAAAACTGTTTTTT	CSARYRANEKLFF
TRBD1	TRBJ2-7	many	15	TRBV10-2	TGCGCCAGCAGTGACGATGGGACAGGGGCCTACGAGCAGTACTTC	CASSDDGTGAYEQYF
NA	TRBJ1-4	many	15	TRBV12-3/TRBV12-4	TGTGCCAGCAGTTTAGAGGGTCCAACTAATGAAAAACTGTTTTTT	CASSLEGPTNEKLFF
TRBD1	TRBJ2-5	many	14	TRBV29-1	TGCAGCGGGGGGGCCGGGACAGGGCAAGAGACCCAGTACTTC	CSGGAGTGQETQYF
NA	TRBJ1-2	many	13	TRBV29-1	TGCAGCGCCCATGGAGGTAGGAGAAATGGCTACACCTTC	CSAHGGRRNGYTF
NA	TRBJ1-3	few	14	TRBV28	TGTGCCAGCAGCCCTAGGGGCAGGGAGGACACCATATATTTT	CASSPRGREDTIYF
NA	TRBJ2-7	many	14	TRBV29-1	TGCAGCGTTGCAGCAGCGACTAGCTCCTACGAGCAGTACTTC	CSVAAATSSYEQYF
TRBD2	TRBJ2-3	NA	14	TRBV11-1	TGTGCCAGCAGCTTGGCTAGCGGACCTCATACGCAGTATTTT	CASSLASGPHTQYF
TRBD1	TRBJ1-2	NA	12	TRBV28	TGTGCCCCCGGGACAGTTAACTATGGCTACACCTTC	CAPGTVNYGYTF
NA	TRBJ2-5	few	16	TRBV5-1	TGCGCCAGCAGCCCCGGGACAGTAGCGGCCCAAGAGACCCAGTACTTC	CASSPGTVAAQETQYF
TRBD1	TRBJ2-5	NA	16	TRBV28	TGTGCCAGCAGCACACTCAAACACAGGGGGCCGGAGACCCAGTACTTC	CASSTLKHRGPETQYF
NA	TRBJ2-5	NA	13	TRBV12-3/TRBV12-4	TGTGCCAGCAGTTCAACTAGCTTGGAGACCCAGTACTTC	CASSSTSLETQYF
NA	TRBJ1-2	many	13	TRBV4-3	TGCGCCAGCAGCCAAGATTATGCCAAGGGCTACACCTTC	CASSQDYAKGYTF
TRBD1	TRBJ2-5	many	16	TRBV15	TGTGCCACCAGCAGAGAAACGGGACAGGGGGGAGAGACCCAGTACTTC	CATSRETGQGGETQYF
TRBD1	TRBJ1-2	many	14	TRBV27	TGTGCCAGCAAGGACAGGGTCCGTGGCTATGGCTACACCTTC	CASKDRVRGYGYTF
NA	TRBJ1-3	NA	15	TRBV4-3	TGCGCCAGCAGCCAGACAGGAGGTACAGGAAACACCATATATTTT	CASSQTGGTGNTIYF
TRBD1	TRBJ2-2	NA	15	TRBV12-3/TRBV12-4	TGTGCCAGCAGTCGGACAGGGGGGGGGACCGGGGAGCTGTTTTTT	CASSRTGGGTGELFF
TRBD1	TRBJ1-2	NA	16	TRBV3-1	TGTGCCAGCAGTCCTCTGGACAGGGGGCTTTCGTATGGCTACACCTTC	CASSPLDRGLSYGYTF
TRBD1	TRBJ2-7	few	14	TRBV12-3/TRBV12-4	TGTGCCAGCAGTTTAGAGACAGGGAGTAACGAGCAGTACTTC	CASSLETGSNEQYF
NA	TRBJ2-3	many	15	TRBV4-3	TGCGCCAGCAGCCAAGACACCGGGACAACAGATACGCAGTATTTT	CASSQDTGTTDTQYF